These T cell receptor beta chains were read from a single sample in a study of cytotoxic CD8 clonotypes in ibrutinib-treated CLL. Assay: immunoSEQ multiplex PCR; the TCRdb copy retains only in-frame clones and omits some. This repertoire shows about 130,000 clones, about 79% found once; its top ten account for 9.5% to 15%. Specimen: PBMCs, collected after 12 months of ibrutinib treatment. Every receptor here comes from a human donor with chronic lymphocytic leukemia. Each CDR3 is given with its conserved first and last residue. The D gene is left open where the match is weak. Size is omitted from some rows. Given values are once, few, many or a class for expanded clones.

v_call	j_call	d_call	clone_size	cdr3_nt	cdr3_aa
TRBV4-1	TRBJ2-5	TRBD2	once	TGCGCCAGCAGCCAACTGGGACTAGCGGGACAGACCCAGTACTTC	CASSQLGLAGQTQYF
TRBV6-4	TRBJ2-3	-	-	TGTGCCAGCAGTGATCGAAGGGCAGATACGCAGTATTTT	CASSDRRADTQYF
TRBV16	TRBJ2-2	TRBD1	few	TGTGCCAGCAGCCGGGACAGGGGAACCGGGGAGCTGTTTTTT	CASSRDRGTGELFF
TRBV28	TRBJ2-1	TRBD2	-	TGTGCCAGCAGTTCCCCTGGGTTTAGCGGGAGGGGGGGTGTGAATGAGCAGTTCTTC	CASSSPGFSGRGGVNEQFF
TRBV11-2	TRBJ2-7	-	few	TGTGCCAGCAGCCCCGGACACGGCGGTGGGGGCTACGAGCAGTACTTC	CASSPGHGGGGYEQYF
TRBV28	TRBJ2-5	TRBD2	-	TGTGCCAGCCCCCCCATACGTGGACTAGCGGGAGGCAACCAAGAGACCCAGTACTTC	CASPPIRGLAGGNQETQYF
TRBV7-8	TRBJ2-7	-	-	TGTGCCAGCAGCTTAAACAGGTGGGCCCTCTACGAGCAGTACTTC	CASSLNRWALYEQYF
TRBV9	TRBJ2-7	-	-	TGTGCCAGCAGCGTAGCTACTCAGGGTCCCTACGAGCAGTACTTC	CASSVATQGPYEQYF
TRBV11-3	TRBJ2-5	TRBD2	-	TGTGCCAGCAGCTTAGGGGGCCGGGAGGGCCCTCCAGAGACCCAGTACTTC	CASSLGGREGPPETQYF
TRBV5-1	TRBJ2-7	-	-	TGCGCCAGCAGCTTGATTCCCTACGAGCAGTACTTC	CASSLIPYEQYF
TRBV5-4	TRBJ2-1	-	-	TGTGCCAGCAGCCGGGCGGGAAGCAATGTAGAGCAGTTCTTC	CASSRAGSNVEQFF
TRBV11-3	TRBJ2-2	-	-	TGTGCCAGCAGCTTTAGGGGAATCACCGGGGAGCTGTTTTTT	CASSFRGITGELFF
TRBV4-3	TRBJ1-5	-	-	TGCGCCAGCAGCCAAGAGATAACCCTTCATCAGCCCCAGCATTTT	CASSQEITLHQPQHF
TRBV2	TRBJ2-7	-	once	TGTGCCAGCAGTGAGTACTACGAGCAGTACTTC	CASSEYYEQYF
TRBV29-1	TRBJ2-7	-	once	TGCAGCGTTGACGGCGGCTACGAGCAGTACTTC	CSVDGGYEQYF
TRBV6-4	TRBJ2-2	-	once	TGTGCCAGCAAAACGGGGACTGGCAACACCGGGGAGCTGTTTTTT	CASKTGTGNTGELFF
TRBV5-5	TRBJ1-1	TRBD1	-	TGTGCCAGCAGCCTGGCCCGGGACAGATCCTTGAACACTGAAGCTTTCTTT	CASSLARDRSLNTEAFF
TRBV19	TRBJ2-7	-	few	TGTGCCAGTAGTAACGGGAACTCCTACGAGCAGTACTTC	CASSNGNSYEQYF
TRBV11-2	TRBJ2-3	TRBD2	-	TGTGCCAGCAGCTTAACTAGCGGGATAGGAGATACGCAGTATTTT	CASSLTSGIGDTQYF
TRBV10-3	TRBJ2-7	TRBD2	few	TGTGCCACCTATGCGGGGGACTCCTACGAGCAGTACTTC	CATYAGDSYEQYF
TRBV5-4	TRBJ2-1	-	-	TGTGCCAGCAGAGCAGGGAGCTCCTACAATGAGCAGTTCTTC	CASRAGSSYNEQFF
TRBV19	TRBJ2-1	-	-	TGTGCCAGTAGTATACAAGGGGCGGGATTATACAATGAGCAGTTCTTC	CASSIQGAGLYNEQFF
TRBV15	TRBJ2-5	TRBD2	-	TGTGCCACCAGCAGAGATTTTGCGGGAGAAGAGACCCAGTACTTC	CATSRDFAGEETQYF
TRBV2	TRBJ2-5	-	-	TGTGCCAGCAGTGAACAGGGTTTCGAAGAGACCCAGTACTTC	CASSEQGFEETQYF